The entry below gives a single TCR beta chain sequence along with its context. Its target is not known. H&E slides confirmed each diagnosis, reviewed by two pathologists independently. Data came from immunoSEQ multiplex PCR; TCRdb stores just in-frame clones and leaves some out. The sample holds 6,500 to 7,500 clones, approximately 80% seen once. The data derive from a study of immune evolution from preneoplasia to lung adenocarcinoma. Study-wide findings and caveats: Clonality was highest in normal lung, lower in later-stage lesions apparently. Top clone share appeared to fall from AAH through AIS, MIA, adenocarcinoma.

The specimen sequenced was FFPE lung adenocarcinoma in situ tissue. This receptor was identified in a person aged 60-80 years with lung adenocarcinoma.

The DNA for the CDR3 is TGTGCCAGCAGCCAATCAGGTCCCCAAGAGACCCAGTACTTC. Protein product: CASSQSGPQETQYF. V usage is TRBV16 and J usage is TRBJ2-5; no reliable D call. The CDR3 consists of 14 residues. V dropped 0 bases and J dropped 1 base, with 6 bases sitting between them. The V gene's germline CDR1 is KGHSY and CDR2 FQNENV.